This TCR beta chain was recovered during a study of blood T cell repertoires in COVID-19. Across the study: From the United States, Italy and Spain came samples of acute and convalescent COVID-19. T cells, B-cell-depleted T cells, or PBMCs supplied cDNA or gDNA.

The CDR3 contains 18 residues. Germline CDR1 reads LNHDA; CDR2 reads SQIVND (reference sequence). J lost 4 bases, V lost 1 base, and 14 bases had no gene match. Methods used by the authors: Amplification of reference gene primers was used by the study to estimate nucleated cell counts. Libraries were prepared by immunoSEQ multiplex PCR; TCRdb keeps only in-frame clonotypes and omits some of them. V and J calls and clone size are copied from that table; D and trimming were computed from the DNA. The sample carries tens of thousands of clones, 82% recorded once. This clone was found once. Sequencing was done on a sample of peripheral blood. This TCR was recovered from a human donor in a cohort sampled during active COVID-19. This rearrangement joins TRBV19 to TRBJ2-5; 8 bases map to TRBD2. The CDR3 bases are TGTGCCAGTAGTATAGCGTTCAGGGGAGGACTAGCCAGAGAGACCCAGTACTTC. As protein: CASSIAFRGGLARETQYF.